A single count supports the clone carrying this TCR beta chain. Assay: immunoSEQ multiplex PCR; the TCRdb copy retains only in-frame clones and omits some. This table has 45,000 to 60,000 clones, approximately 78% appearing once. This entry is derived from a study of PD-L1 blockade in urothelial cancer. Study overall: Treatment start was followed by blood analysis at 3 weeks (second dose) and again at 6 weeks.

The CDR3 totals 18 residues. V gave up 4 bases and J gave up 0 bases; unmatched junction bases: 13. Germline V gene data show CDR1 as SGDLS and CDR2 as YYNGEE. Documented time point: pretreatment peripheral blood. The V and J genes are TRBV9 and TRBJ2-1; 7 bases map to TRBD1. Material: PBMCs, obtained around atezolizumab (anti-PD-L1) treatment. The sequence came from a man aged 45-60 years with urothelial cancer. The CDR3 sequence: CASSLALTDRFSYNEQFF. CDR3 bases: TGTGCCAGCAGCCTAGCCCTTACGGACAGGTTCTCCTACAATGAGCAGTTCTTC. The entire variable domain, with the rest obtained from reference TRBV9 and TRBJ2-1, is as follows: DSGVTQTPKHLITATGQRVTLRCSPRSGDLSVYWYQQSLDQGLQFLIQYYNGEERAKGNILERFSAQQFPDLHSELNLSSLELGDSALYFCASSLALTDRFSYNEQFFGPGTRLTVL.